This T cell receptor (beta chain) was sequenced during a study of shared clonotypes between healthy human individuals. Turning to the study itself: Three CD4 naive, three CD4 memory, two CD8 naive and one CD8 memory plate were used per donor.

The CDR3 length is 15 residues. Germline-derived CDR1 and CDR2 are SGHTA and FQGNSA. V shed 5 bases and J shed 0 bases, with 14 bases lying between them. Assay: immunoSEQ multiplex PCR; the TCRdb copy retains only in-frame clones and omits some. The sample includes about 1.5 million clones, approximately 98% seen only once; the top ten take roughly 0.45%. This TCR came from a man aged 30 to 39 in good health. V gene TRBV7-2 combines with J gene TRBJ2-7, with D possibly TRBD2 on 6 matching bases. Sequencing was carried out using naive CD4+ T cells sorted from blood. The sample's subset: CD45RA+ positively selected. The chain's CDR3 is CASSERDLLSYEQYF. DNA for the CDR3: TGTGCCAGCAGCGAGAGGGACTTGCTCTCCTACGAGCAGTACTTC.